This TCR beta chain originates from a study of cytomegalovirus exposure and HLA in healthy donors. Overall study findings and caveats: With DRB1 most and HLA-C fewest, TCR association rates differed between HLA loci in a later analysis. Sequencing depth roughly uniform across donors was assumed in presence/absence analyses. In terms of immune exposure information, only CMV serostatus was available. Confirmation in vitro established that a few CMV-associated chains were specific for CMV antigens.

PCR was performed using 60 Vbeta and 13 Jbeta primers. Method: immunoSEQ multiplex PCR; TCRdb's copy keeps in-frame clones and lacks some. The repertoire holds under 200,000 clones, with roughly 80% as singletons. V shed 1 base, J shed 6 bases, and the junction held 5 bases outside the gene matches. The CDR3 runs 15 residues. Looked up from germline, CDR1 is MGHRA and CDR2 is YSYEKL. Of note for this clone: Its target is not known.

The chain has TRBV4-1 and TRBJ2-2, with 7 bases matching TRBD2. The sample was PBMCs. The source is a boy between 2 and 10 years old in good health and CMV-seronegative. The CDR3 DNA reads TGCGCCAGCAGCCAAGGAGGGAGGGCCGCCGGGGAGCTGTTTTTT. This codes for CASSQGGRAAGELFF.